The 20 T cell receptor beta chains in this list originate from one sample, sequenced in a study of blood T cell repertoires in COVID-19. Assay used: immunoSEQ multiplex PCR; TCRdb lists only in-frame clones, some missing. Of about 170,000 clones detected, approximately 91% appear once; the ten largest clones hold about 5%. The sample consisted of peripheral blood. These receptors were collected from a man younger than 35 with COVID-19, enrolled during active disease.

This chain links TRBV2 with TRBJ1-2; the match to TRBD1 covers 7 bases. This CDR3 contains 13 residues. Trimming took 6 bases from V and 8 from J; bases not matched to a gene: 9. Germline CDR1 and CDR2: SNHLY and FYNNEI. CDR3 bases: TGTGCCAGCAGGCCGACAGGGTTCAGGGGCTACACCTTC. The encoded protein is CASRPTGFRGYTF.

This chain links TRBV7-2 with TRBJ1-2, with 7 nucleotides matching TRBD1. The CDR3 consists of 16 residues. In germline, CDR1 is SGHTA, CDR2 FQGNSA. V dropped 3 bases and J dropped 5; count of bases not matched to a gene: 12. The CDR3 loop reads CASSFMDQGGRYGYTF. For the CDR3, the DNA is TGTGCCAGCAGCTTTATGGACCAGGGGGGACGATATGGCTACACCTTC.

The chain uses TRBV29-1 and TRBJ1-2, with D tentatively TRBD1 (5 bases). CDR1 and CDR2 from the germline V gene are SQVTM and ANQGSEA. The CDR3 sequence is 13 residues long. Trimming shortened V by 6 bases and J by 7 bases, and 18 bases separated the two germline ends. This CDR3 is CSVSTRQGGGYTF. The CDR3 region has the DNA TGCAGCGTCTCAACCCGCCAGGGTGGTGGCTACACCTTC. The whole variable domain, filled in from reference TRBV29-1 and TRBJ1-2, reads SAVISQKPSRDICQRGTSLTIQCQVDSQVTMMFWYRQQPGQSLTLIATANQGSEATYESGFVIDKFPISRPNLTFSTLTVSNMSPEDSSIYLCSVSTRQGGGYTFGSGTRLTVV.

The V and J genes are TRBV15 and TRBJ1-3; D may be TRBD1 (5 bases). There are 17 residues in the CDR3. Germline CDR1 LNHNV, CDR2 YYDKDF (reference sequence). Trimming pared 1 base from V and 0 bases from J, leaving 13 bases between. CDR3 amino acids: CATSRGTGPGSGNTIYF. The CDR3 DNA reads as TGTGCCACCAGCAGAGGTACAGGCCCCGGCTCTGGAAACACCATATATTTT. The variable domain in full, with the rest retrieved from reference TRBV15 and TRBJ1-3, is DAMVIQNPRYQVTQFGKPVTLSCSQTLNHNVMYWYQQKSSQAPKLLFHYYDKDFNNEADTPDNFQSRRPNTSFCFLDIRSPGLGDTAMYLCATSRGTGPGSGNTIYFGEGSWLTVV.

CDR3 nucleotides: TGTGCCAGCTGGGGGGGCAGGGGGCTCTCTGGAAACACCATATATTTT. Translating it yields CASWGGRGLSGNTIYF. The chain is built from TRBV28 and TRBJ1-3; TRBD1 aligns across 8 bases. Germline-derived CDR1 and CDR2 are MDHEN and SYDVKM. The V and J ends lost 8 bases and 0 bases, in that order; junction bases with no gene match: 9. The CDR3 sequence is 16 residues long.

This chain joins TRBV9 and TRBJ2-1, with 11 bases identical to TRBD2. The germline gives CDR1 SGDLS, CDR2 YYNGEE. With V trimmed by 4 bases and J by 2 bases, 5 bases remained unmatched. CDR3 length equals 16 residues. CDR3 sequence (DNA): TGTGCCAGCAGCCTCCGACTAGCGGGAACCTACAATGAGCAGTTCTTC. This sequence encodes CASSLRLAGTYNEQFF.

This clone was counted between two and nine times. The CDR3 region has the DNA TGTGCCAGCAGCGTCCTAGCGGGAGTTTCCTACAATGAGCAGTTCTTC. Its protein product is CASSVLAGVSYNEQFF. The genes are TRBV7-3 and TRBJ2-1; 10 bases align to TRBD2. This CDR3 region has 16 residues. V gave up 5 bases and J gave up 1 base; unmatched junction bases: 5. Germline CDR1 and CDR2: SGHTA and FQGTGA.

A few counts support this clone. The chain links TRBV7-8 to TRBJ1-6; TRBD1 matches at 10 bases. CDR3 length: 15 residues. J gave up 9 bases and V 5 bases, and 7 bases lay outside the gene matches. Looked up from germline, CDR1 is SGHVS and CDR2 is FQNEAQ. The CDR3 nucleotides read TGTGCCAGCAGCGGCGACAGGGGGCTTCGTTCACCCCTCCACTTT. It yields the protein CASSGDRGLRSPLHF. Filled out from reference TRBV7-8 and TRBJ1-6, the complete variable domain reads GAGVSQSPRYKVAKRGQDVALRCDPISGHVSLFWYQQALGQGPEFLTYFQNEAQLDKSGLPSDRFFAERPEGSVSTLKIQRTQQEDSAVYLCASSGDRGLRSPLHFGNGTRLTVT.

V usage is TRBV28 and J usage is TRBJ1-1; D unresolved. Trimming took off 8 bases at V and 1 base at J, with 5 bases between the two ends. CDR3 size: 11 residues. Germline V CDR1 and CDR2: MDHEN, SYDVKM. Here the CDR3 reads CASRENTEAFF. As DNA, the CDR3 is TGTGCCAGCCGGGAGAACACTGAAGCTTTCTTT. The full variable domain, in which reference TRBV28 and TRBJ1-1 provide the parts outside the CDR3, is DVKVTQSSRYLVKRTGEKVFLECVQDMDHENMFWYRQDPGLGLRLIYFSYDVKMKEKGDIPEGYSVSREKKERFSLILESASTNQTSMYLCASRENTEAFFGQGTRLTVV.

The chain combines TRBV18 with TRBJ1-1, with TRBD1 as a possible D gene (5 bases). CDR3 length equals 12 residues. V was shortened by 1 base and J by 6 bases, with 6 bases between the two germline ends. Germline V gene lookup returns CDR1 KGHSH and CDR2 LQKENI. CDR3 protein: CASSPRGAEAFF. The CDR3 DNA follows: TGTGCCAGCTCACCACGGGGGGCTGAAGCTTTCTTT. Complete variable domain (other parts from reference TRBV18 and TRBJ1-1): NAGVMQNPRHLVRRRGQEARLRCSPMKGHSHVYWYRQLPEEGLKFMVYLQKENIIDESGMPKERFSAEFPKEGPSILRIQQVVRGDSAAYFCASSPRGAEAFFGQGTRLTVV.

This clone came up a few times. In nucleotides, the CDR3 is TGTGCCAGCAGCCGCGGACGGGGAGAGACCCAGTACTTC. It codes for CASSRGRGETQYF. This chain links TRBV7-2 with TRBJ2-5, with D possibly being TRBD2 (5 bases). Between the trimmed V and J ends, which lost 5 bases and 4 bases, there was a span of 11 bases. CDR1 and CDR2 from the germline V gene are SGHTA and FQGNSA. CDR3 length equals 13 residues.

J is TRBJ1-2 and V is TRBV20-1; D is uncertain. Between the trimmed V and J ends, which lost 3 bases and 1 base, there was a span of 12 bases. Germline assignment: CDR1 DFQATT and CDR2 SNEGSKA (reference sequence). This CDR3 is 14 amino acids long. The CDR3, as DNA: TGCAGTGCTAGTCTGAGACAAAGTAACTATGGCTACACCTTC. Translating it yields CSASLRQSNYGYTF.

The CDR3 is CASSPTGNSYEQYF. The CDR3, as DNA: TGTGCCAGCAGCCCGACAGGGAACTCCTACGAGCAGTACTTC. The chain has TRBV7-9 and TRBJ2-7; 7 bases are shared with TRBD1. The J segment lost 0 bases and the V segment lost 5 bases, leaving 4 bases of the junction unmatched. The CDR3 runs 14 residues. Germline V lookup: CDR1 SEHNR, CDR2 FQNEAQ (reference sequence).

The V call is TRBV27, the J call TRBJ2-7; D not certain. The germline V and J ends were trimmed by 3 bases and 0 bases, with 9 bases remaining between them. Germline V lookup: CDR1 MNHEY, CDR2 SMNVEV (reference sequence). The length of the CDR3 is 14 residues. The CDR3 spells CASSFGPVSYEQYF. CDR3 nucleotide sequence: TGTGCCAGCAGTTTTGGTCCAGTCTCCTACGAGCAGTACTTC.

This rearrangement joins TRBV5-6 to TRBJ2-7; tentative D call: TRBD1 (6 bases). Germline CDR1 SGHDT, CDR2 YYEEEE. This CDR3 has 13 residues. The V end was cut by 3 bases, the J end by 4 bases, with 11 bases between. CDR3 sequence: CASSSTGRYEQYF. The CDR3 nucleotides are TGTGCCAGCAGCTCCACAGGGCGGTACGAGCAGTACTTC.

The chain links TRBV5-4 to TRBJ1-5; D perhaps matches TRBD1 (5 bases). Germline V gene data show CDR1 as SGHNT and CDR2 as YYREEE (reference sequence). Trimming pared 5 bases from V and 0 bases from J, leaving 9 bases between. The CDR3 spans 14 residues. In DNA, the CDR3 is TGTGCCAGCAGTCCGACAGTTAGCAATCAGCCCCAGCATTTT. It translates to CASSPTVSNQPQHF. Using reference TRBV5-4 and TRBJ1-5 for the parts outside the CDR3, the full variable domain is ETGVTQSPTHLIKTRGQQVTLRCSSQSGHNTVSWYQQALGQGPQFIFQYYREEENGRGNFPPRFSGLQFPNYSSELNVNALELDDSALYLCASSPTVSNQPQHFGDGTRLSIL.

V gene TRBV7-9 combines with J gene TRBJ1-5, with D possibly TRBD1 on 5 matching bases. Germline V gene data show CDR1 as SEHNR and CDR2 as FQNEAQ (reference sequence). CDR3 length equals 18 residues. The V end was cut by 7 bases, the J end by 3 bases, with 25 bases between. The CDR3: CASTPGVSHDSYNQPQHF. The CDR3 region has the DNA TGTGCCAGCACCCCAGGAGTCTCTCACGACAGTTACAATCAGCCCCAGCATTTT.

The chain couples TRBV19 to TRBJ2-1, with 7 positions matching TRBD1. The CDR3 has 12 residues. The trim removed 3 bases at V and 11 bases at J, leaving 4 bases unmatched. Germline V gene data show CDR1 as LNHDA and CDR2 as SQIVND (reference sequence). The CDR3 DNA reads TGTGCCAGTAGTATTCAACAGGGGCAGCAGTTCTTC. Its translation: CASSIQQGQQFF.

V gene TRBV3-1 (or the pseudogene TRBV3-2) combines with J gene TRBJ2-7; 8 bases match TRBD1. The CDR3 loop spans 15 amino acids. Germline V gives CDR1 LGHDT, CDR2 YNNKEL (reference sequence). The ends lost 6 bases at V and 1 base at J; junction bases unmatched: 8. The CDR3 bases are TGTGCCAGCAGTTCAGACAGGGGTCGGTCCTACGAGCAGTACTTC. It is translated as CASSSDRGRSYEQYF.

The chain joins TRBV29-1 to TRBJ1-2, with 7 bases identical to TRBD1. The CDR3 is 15 amino acids. The ends lost 5 bases at V and 0 bases at J; junction bases unmatched: 9. The V gene's germline CDR1 is SQVTM and CDR2 ANQGSEA. Here the CDR3 DNA reads TGCAGCGTTTCAAACGGGACAGCGACTAACTATGGCTACACCTTC. It codes for CSVSNGTATNYGYTF.